The clone carrying this T cell receptor (beta chain) was observed a few times. This sample is part of a study of human T cells and chemical hapten exposure. TCRdb analysed the RACE reads with MiXCR anew, one entry per CDR3 protein. The sample lists a few hundred thousand distinct CDR3 sequences; about 4.8% were seen once. Time point defined: patch test 1, 2 weeks after DPC sensitization. Treatment given: therapeutic diphenylcyclopropenone sensitization with weekly scalp DPC. The V end lost 0 bases, the J end lost 0 bases, and 17 bases lay between the germline ends. CDR3 length: 18 amino acids. CDR1 SEHNR and CDR2 FQNEAQ come from the germline V gene (reference sequence).

The chain couples TRBV7-9 to TRBJ1-2, with D possibly TRBD1 on 5 matching bases. Material: whole blood, obtained in connection with sensitization to the hapten diphenylcyclopropenone (DPC). The source is a woman in her forties or fifties with alopecia areata. Some clones in this sample may be carry-over from other donors' samples. CDR3 protein: CASSLAPVQGLTNYGYTF. In DNA form, the CDR3 reads TGTGCCAGCAGCTTAGCGCCGGTTCAGGGCCTAACTAACTATGGCTACACCTTC.